This TCR beta chain was identified in a study of cytomegalovirus exposure and HLA in healthy donors. The CDR3 runs to 16 residues. The germline V and J ends were trimmed by 6 bases and 0 bases, with 16 bases remaining between them. Germline assignment: CDR1 SGHVS and CDR2 FNYEAQ. PCR amplification relied on 60 Vbeta primers (plus 13 Jbeta primers). Profiling relied on immunoSEQ multiplex PCR, and the TCRdb table lists in-frame clones only, not all of them. The table shows about 76,000 clones, with approximately 78% occurring only once. The chain joins TRBV7-6 to TRBJ2-3; D is perhaps TRBD2 (6 bases). The receptor comes from a male donor in good health and CMV-seropositive. The material sequenced was PBMCs. CDR3 residues: CASRGGASPSTDTQYF. Written as DNA, the CDR3 is TGTGCCAGCAGGGGCGGGGCCAGCCCTAGCACAGATACGCAGTATTTT.